This T cell receptor (beta chain) was recorded in a study of blood T cell repertoires in COVID-19 (dated by TCRdb to 2020 to 2022). With respect to the entire study: Samples covering the acute and convalescent phases of COVID-19 were provided by collaborators in the United States, Italy and Spain. The material from the prospective study consisted of cDNA or gDNA derived from T cells, B-cell-depleted T cells, or PBMCs. Deeply sampled blood TCRbeta repertoires from subjects exposed to, actively infected with, or recovered from COVID-19 were included in the dataset. A freely available public database, intended as a resource for researchers studying the immune response to SARS-CoV-2, is where the repertoires were released. Samples came from the ongoing ImmuneRACE study (first 160 participants) plus 1,254 subjects from 6 global collaborators. The sample metadata nearly always contained a de-identified subject ID, COVID-19 status, age in years and sex. Where available, HLA class I and class II types were obtained from metadata supplied by the sample provider rather than from assay-based typing. General conclusions and limits of the study: The amount of clinical and demographic metadata varied by source and participant and was provided uncurated.

Trimmed from V: 0 bases; trimmed from J: 6 bases; junction bases lacking a gene match: 7. The CDR3 covers 16 residues, taking in both the cysteine and the phenylalanine. Left in the record is the CDR3 DNA by itself, 48 bases read in frame from the first base. Concerning this clone itself: It lacks a known antigen. Per-nucleotide qualities are absent, and no much larger clonotype sits a single base away.

The collaborating institutions used their own protocols to collect whole blood in K2EDTA tubes. For TCRbeta analysis, collaborator samples were shipped as frozen whole blood, as isolated PBMCs, or as DNA extracted from either sample type. TCRbeta CDR3 regions were amplified from genomic DNA using the immunoSEQ Assay, a bias-controlled multiplex PCR. Regarding the original processing steps: Within the assay, amplification of reference gene primers was used to estimate how many nucleated cells each sample contained. To quantify the absolute abundance of each unique TCRbeta CDR3 rearrangement, sequence reads were collapsed and filtered. For each sample, productive Simpson clonality was calculated as the square root of Simpson's diversity index across productive rearrangements. TCRdb stores this immuneACCESS table with in-frame sequences only. Part of the clones is absent; in the studies checked, under half of the shortfall reflects unresolved V genes, and no reason is known for the rest. V and J calls plus clone size are reproduced from that table; the DNA served to infer D and trimming. Within this sample are roughly 46,000 clones, with approximately 85% of them counted one time only. The ten largest clones add up to about 15% of the sample.

Material for sequencing was peripheral blood. The clonotype comes from a human donor in a cohort sampled during active COVID-19. The donor label of this sample is uncertain. The chain is encoded by TRBV5-3 joined to TRBJ2-1; 9 middle bases align to TRBD1. TRBV5-3 falls under the ORF class, with uncertain function. The CDR3 reads CARSLVLTGGRNEQFF. The nucleotides are TGTGCCAGAAGCTTGGTGTTGACAGGGGGTCGCAATGAGCAGTTCTTC.